The clone carrying this T cell receptor beta chain turned up a few times. Its antigen is not known. These data belong to a study of T-cell memory formation after mild COVID-19. The study's findings and limits: For contracting clones, CD4+ ones sat mainly in CM and EM, CD8+ in EMRA.

From 5'RACE with constant-segment primers came TCR alpha and TCR beta cDNA libraries that carried sample barcodes and UMIs. TCRdb itself ran the 5' RACE reads through MiXCR, one entry per CDR3 protein. The table has around 340,000 distinct CDR3 sequences, approximately 13% seen once; the top ten hold about a fifth. Germline loops: CDR1 MGHRA, CDR2 YSYEKL. Trimming stripped 3 bases from V and 3 bases from J, with 15 bases between. This CDR3 spans 15 amino acids. The specimen sequenced was PBMCs or a T cell subset sorted from them (not recorded which). V and J are TRBV4-1 and TRBJ2-7; possible D gene TRBD2, 6 bases. The sequence was obtained from a man aged 18 to 29 who had mild COVID-19 (a few samples of this study predate the infection). Cell type and time point are not known. CDR3 nucleotides: TGCGCCAGCAGCCAGGCTGAACTGGAGGGCTACGAGCAGTACTTC. The encoded protein is CASSQAELEGYEQYF.